This TCR beta chain was captured in a study of cytomegalovirus exposure and HLA in healthy donors. Turning to the study itself: Some 85 million unique TCRs, all from HLA-typed donors, were included in an early release of the data.

As to this clone: Its antigen is currently unknown.

V shed 2 bases, J shed 4 bases, and the junction held 12 bases outside the gene matches. The CDR3 is 17 amino acids. Germline V CDR1 and CDR2: LNHNV, YYDKDF (reference sequence). General study findings and limits: What TCR beta sequences reportedly achieved was accurate prediction of HLA-A and HLA-B alleles in most subjects. CMV antigen specificity was confirmed in vitro for a few CMV-associated chains.

The PCR made use of 60 Vbeta and 13 Jbeta primers. Per the study methods: Roughly 80 million unique TCR beta chains, 9 million to 14 million shared, were counted in a later analysis. Data came from immunoSEQ multiplex PCR; TCRdb stores just in-frame clones and leaves some out. V, J and clone size reflect that table, while D and trimming were determined from the DNA. Of approximately 67,000 clones in the sample, 85% to 90% are singletons; the top ten hold 12%. The TCR comes from a woman aged 25 to 39 in good health and CMV-seropositive. The sequenced sample was PBMCs. The rearrangement links TRBV15 to TRBJ2-5; TRBD2 matches 8 bases. The CDR3 loop reads CATSRSGGAGGLETQYF. The CDR3 region has the DNA TGTGCCACCAGCAGATCGGGGGGGGCGGGAGGATTAGAGACCCAGTACTTC.